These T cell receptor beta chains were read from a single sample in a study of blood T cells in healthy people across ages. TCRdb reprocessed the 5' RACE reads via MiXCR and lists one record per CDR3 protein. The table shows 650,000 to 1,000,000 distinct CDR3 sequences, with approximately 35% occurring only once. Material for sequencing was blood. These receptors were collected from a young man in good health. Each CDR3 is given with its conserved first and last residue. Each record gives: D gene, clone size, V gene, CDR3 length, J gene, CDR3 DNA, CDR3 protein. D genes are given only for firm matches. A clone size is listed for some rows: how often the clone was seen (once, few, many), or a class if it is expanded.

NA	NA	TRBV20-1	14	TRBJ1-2	TGCAGTGCCAGTCAGGGCCCCGCTGGCTATGGCTACACCTTC	CSASQGPAGYGYTF
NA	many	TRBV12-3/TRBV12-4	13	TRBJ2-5	TGTGCCAGCAGTGTCGGAATTCAAGAGACCCAGTACTTC	CASSVGIQETQYF
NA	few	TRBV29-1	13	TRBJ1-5	TGCAGCGTTCGGGACTTTCTAGATCAGCCCCAGCATTTT	CSVRDFLDQPQHF
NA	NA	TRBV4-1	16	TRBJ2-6	TGCGCCAGCAGCCAAGTGAGAGGGCATGGGGCCAACGTCCTGACTTTC	CASSQVRGHGANVLTF
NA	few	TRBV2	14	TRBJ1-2	TGTGCCAGCAGTGAACTCCGGGGCACGGACGGCTACACCTTC	CASSELRGTDGYTF
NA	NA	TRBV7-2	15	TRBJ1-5	TGTGCCAGCAACCAGGGTTTTGGAATCAATCAGCCCCAGCATTTT	CASNQGFGINQPQHF
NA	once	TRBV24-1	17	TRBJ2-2	TGTGCCACCAGTGATCCGATTGGGCAGGAGAACACCGGGGAGCTGTTTTTT	CATSDPIGQENTGELFF
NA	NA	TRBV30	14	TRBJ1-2	TGTGCCTGGAGCCCTGAGAGGCTGAACTATGGCTACACCTTC	CAWSPERLNYGYTF
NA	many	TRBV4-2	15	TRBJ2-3	TGTGCCAGCAGCCCAGAGAGGGGTAGCACAGATACGCAGTATTTT	CASSPERGSTDTQYF
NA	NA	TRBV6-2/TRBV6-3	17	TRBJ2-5	TGTGCCAGCAGTTACAAGACATATTCGTTTTACCAAGAGACCCAGTACTTC	CASSYKTYSFYQETQYF
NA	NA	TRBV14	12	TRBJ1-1	TGTGCCAGCAGCGCACCTTTTACTGAAGCTATCTTT	CASSAPFTEAIF
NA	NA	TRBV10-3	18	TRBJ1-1	TGTGCCATCAGTGAGTCGACGGGGCAGGGATCCTACCATAGTGCAGCTTTCTTT	CAISESTGQGSYHSAAFF
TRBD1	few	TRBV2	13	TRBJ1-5	TGTGCCAGCGGACAGGGAGCCTATCAGCCCCAGCATTTT	CASGQGAYQPQHF
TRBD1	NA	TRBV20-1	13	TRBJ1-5	TGCAGTGCTCAGATGACAGGGTCCCAGCCCCAGCATTTT	CSAQMTGSQPQHF
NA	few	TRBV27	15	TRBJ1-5	TGTGCCAGCAGTTTATCAGGGGCCCGCAATCAGCCCCAGCATTTT	CASSLSGARNQPQHF
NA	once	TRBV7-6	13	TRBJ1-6	TGTGCCAGCAGCGTCAGTTTGATGTCACCCCTCCACTTT	CASSVSLMSPLHF
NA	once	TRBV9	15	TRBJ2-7	TGTGCCAGCAGCGTAGACGGGGGTGAAGACAATGAGCAGTACTTC	CASSVDGGEDNEQYF
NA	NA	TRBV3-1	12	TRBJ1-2	TGTGCCAGCAGCCACGGTGGTTATGGCTACACCTTC	CASSHGGYGYTF
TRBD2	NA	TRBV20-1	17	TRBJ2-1	TGCAGTGCTAGAGGTTTCTCTGGCGGGAGGGCCGGGTATGAGCAGTTCTTC	CSARGFSGGRAGYEQFF
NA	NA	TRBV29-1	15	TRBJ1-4	TGCAGCGTTGACCTGGGTCGGGGTCGGATGGAAAAACTGTTTTTT	CSVDLGRGRMEKLFF
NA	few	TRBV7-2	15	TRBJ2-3	TGTGCCAGCAGCTTAGCCGGGGAATTAGGAGATACGCAGTATTTT	CASSLAGELGDTQYF
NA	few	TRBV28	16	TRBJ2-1	TGTGCCAGCAGTTTGGCAGGGGACCCGAGAAACAATGAGCAGTTCTTC	CASSLAGDPRNNEQFF
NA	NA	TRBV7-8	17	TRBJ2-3	TGTGCCAGTACCACGACAGAGTTCAAGGGGTACACAGATACGCAGTATTTT	CASTTTEFKGYTDTQYF